This section outlines one T cell receptor beta chain sequence together with its context. The target of this receptor is not known. Base qualities are not at hand, and no much larger clone is one base apart. The study was a case-control design nested within a healthcare worker cohort in London, UK, with weekly nasopharyngeal swab PCR tests and blood sampling. Healthcare workers were recruited between 23 and 31 March 2020, during the week of the UK lockdown, and were followed weekly for up to about 15 weeks. The sample comes from a study of early T cells in non-severe SARS-CoV-2 infection (dated by TCRdb to the early 2020s). Regarding the complete study: Because TCR sequencing relied on bulk RNA taken from unsorted whole blood, pairing of alpha and beta chains was not possible. Study-level results and caveats: VDJdb matching was skewed toward anti-spike CD8 responses, so virus-specific expansions were likely underestimated and private and CD4 specificities were missed.

The CDR3 has 16 amino acids, counting the end cysteine and phenylalanine. The DNA shown is the 48-base CDR3, in frame from base 1. From the germline V gene (reference sequence), CDR1 is DFQATT and CDR2 is SNEGSKA. From V the trimming removes 0 bases and from J it removes 7 bases, while the gene matches leave 12 bases of the junction unaccounted for. The method behind the library was 5' RACE. These reads were obtained on a NextSeq 500. To correct for sequencing error and PCR bias, the TCR library protocol tagged individual cDNA molecules with unique molecular identifiers. Both TCR alpha and beta chains were sequenced, and tight co-correlation was observed between alpha and beta sequence abundances in each sample. Per the source publication's procedure: Decombinator V4 was used to annotate the V gene, J gene and CDR3 of the TCR sequences. TCRs were defined as expanded if a significant change between any two time points was detected under a Poisson model with p below 0.0001. Abundances of TCRs were expressed as counts per million after normalisation to the total number of TCRs sequenced in each sample. TRAV1-2 paired with TRAJ12, TRAJ20 or TRAJ33 defined MAIT TCRs, while TRAV10 paired with TRAJ18 defined iNKT TCRs. A search of VDJdb, accessed on 1 November 2021, was run for TCRs annotated to CMV, EBV and SARS-CoV-2, with TCRs annotated for multiple antigens excluded. TCRdb redid the processing of the public reads, applying fastp at Q25 and MiXCR, and retained in-frame beta chains. Rows are combined by CDR3 protein, so each entry shows the most common genes and DNA. What appears here as the V and J calls and clone size reflects TCRdb's work, not the paper's. In all, the sample holds approximately 56,000 distinct CDR3 sequences, and approximately 11% of those were seen once. In total, the top ten clones hold about 13% of the sample.

The sequenced material came from whole blood. This receptor was identified in an adult who was a healthcare worker with PCR-confirmed SARS-CoV-2 infection or an uninfected control (not recorded which). The chain is assembled from TRBV20-1 and TRBJ2-1; 7 nucleotides in the junction match TRBD1. The CDR3 reads CSARDLAGDRRNEQFF. The sequenced DNA: TGCAGTGCTAGAGATCTGGCCGGGGACAGACGAAATGAGCAGTTCTTC.